The 7 T cell receptor beta chains in this list originate from one sample, sequenced in a study of patients and donors after allogeneic stem cell transplantation. TCRdb itself ran the RT-PCR reads through MiXCR, one entry per CDR3 protein. Counted here are under 200,000 distinct CDR3 sequences, approximately 30% occurring once; the ten biggest clones make up 2.5% to 3.5%. Sequencing was performed on blood, either unsorted or a sorted T cell fraction (not recorded which). These receptor sequences come from a human donor who was either an allogeneic HSCT recipient or a stem cell or donor lymphocyte infusion donor (not recorded which). It is not recorded whose cells these are; they may come from a transplant donor.

The table lists this clonotype with many counts. The chain links TRBV21-1 to TRBJ1-5. TRBV21-1 is assigned pseudogene status. The CDR3 is 16 amino acids. CDR3 protein: CASSKENRTGNQPQHF. The CDR3 DNA follows: TGTGCCAGCAGCAAAGAGAACCGAACTGGCAATCAGCCCCAGCATTTT.

The rearrangement links TRBV5-1 to TRBJ2-3; 7 positions agree with TRBD2. The CDR3 covers 14 residues. V was clipped by 7 bases and J by 3 bases; unmatched bases: 8. CDR1 is SGHRS and CDR2 is YFSETQ in the germline V gene. Here the CDR3 DNA reads TGCGCCAGCGGAGCGGGATATGGTACAGATACGCAGTATTTT. Residues: CASGAGYGTDTQYF.

This chain joins TRBV6-5 and TRBJ1-6, with a weak D call TRBD1 (5 bases). The germline V and J ends were trimmed by 2 bases and 3 bases, with 11 bases remaining between them. This CDR3 contains 16 residues. Germline CDR1 and CDR2: MNHEY and SVGAGI. In DNA, the CDR3 is TGTGCCAGCAGTTACGTGGCAGGGCACTATAATTCACCCCTCCACTTT. This sequence encodes CASSYVAGHYNSPLHF.

CDR3 DNA sequence: TGCAGTGCTGGGACATCGCGGGAAAAACTGTTTTTT. As protein: CSAGTSREKLFF. The J gene is TRBJ1-4, the V gene TRBV20-1, with D tentatively TRBD1 (6 bases). V lost 5 bases and J lost 8, with 12 bases in between. Germline values: CDR1 DFQATT, CDR2 SNEGSKA (reference sequence). The CDR3 covers 12 residues.

This CDR3 reads CASSLRQGEAFF. The CDR3 bases are TGTGCCAGCAGTTTACGACAGGGTGAAGCTTTCTTT. The chain combines TRBV7-9 with TRBJ1-1, with TRBD1 matching over 7 bases. The CDR3 is 12 amino acids. Germline V CDR1 and CDR2: SEHNR, FQNEAQ (reference sequence). J gave up 7 bases and V 6 bases, and 5 bases lay outside the gene matches.

The rearrangement links TRBV10-3 to TRBJ2-7, with D perhaps TRBD2 (6 bases). Trimming pared 0 bases from V and 6 bases from J, leaving 15 bases between. The CDR3 contains 15 residues. Germline V gives CDR1 ENHRY, CDR2 SYGVKD. The CDR3 loop reads CAISESLWRGSEQYF. In nucleotides, the CDR3 is TGTGCCATCAGTGAGTCCCTATGGAGGGGAAGCGAGCAGTACTTC.

The chain couples TRBV15 to TRBJ1-1, with D possibly TRBD1 on 5 matching bases. This CDR3 comprises 17 residues. Germline V gene lookup returns CDR1 LNHNV and CDR2 YYDKDF (reference sequence). Trimming took off 0 bases at V and 3 bases at J, with 17 bases between the two ends. In DNA form, the CDR3 reads TGTGCCACCAGCAGAGAAGGGGCACTCCTAATTTACACTGAAGCTTTCTTT. Encoded protein: CATSREGALLIYTEAFF.